This T cell receptor (beta chain) is from a study of cytomegalovirus exposure and HLA in healthy donors. PCR involved 60 Vbeta and 13 Jbeta primers. Profiled with immunoSEQ multiplex PCR; TCRdb holds only in-frame clones, not every one. Here the sample spans roughly 150,000 clones, approximately 83% being singletons. This TCR was sampled from a male donor in good health and CMV-seronegative. Input material: PBMCs.

Here the CDR3 DNA reads TGTGCCAGCAGCTTAGCTACAAACGCGAACACCGGGGAGCTGTTTTTT. It specifies CASSLATNANTGELFF. The rearrangement joins TRBV7-9 to TRBJ2-2; D is unclear. The length of the CDR3 is 16 residues. V lost 0 bases, J lost 0 bases, and 8 bases lay in between. Germline V gene sequence: CDR1 SEHNR, CDR2 FQNEAQ (reference sequence).